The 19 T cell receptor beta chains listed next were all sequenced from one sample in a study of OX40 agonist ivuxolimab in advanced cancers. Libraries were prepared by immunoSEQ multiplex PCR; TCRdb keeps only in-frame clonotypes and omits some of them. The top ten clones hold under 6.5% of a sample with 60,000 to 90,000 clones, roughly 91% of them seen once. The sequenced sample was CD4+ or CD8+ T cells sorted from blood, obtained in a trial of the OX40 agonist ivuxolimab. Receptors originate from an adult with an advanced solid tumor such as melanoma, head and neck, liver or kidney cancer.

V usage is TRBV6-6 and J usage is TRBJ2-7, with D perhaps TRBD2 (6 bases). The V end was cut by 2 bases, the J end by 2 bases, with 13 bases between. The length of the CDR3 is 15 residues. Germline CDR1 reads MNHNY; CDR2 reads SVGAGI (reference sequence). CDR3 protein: CASSYLTGSTYEQYF. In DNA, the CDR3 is TGTGCCAGCAGTTACCTCACCGGGAGCACCTACGAGCAGTACTTC.

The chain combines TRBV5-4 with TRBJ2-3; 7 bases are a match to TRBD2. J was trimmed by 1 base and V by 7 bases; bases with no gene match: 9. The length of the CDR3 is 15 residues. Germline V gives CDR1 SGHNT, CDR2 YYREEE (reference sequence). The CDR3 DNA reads TGTGCCAGCGCCTCTACGGGGGGACGCACAGATACGCAGTATTTT. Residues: CASASTGGRTDTQYF.

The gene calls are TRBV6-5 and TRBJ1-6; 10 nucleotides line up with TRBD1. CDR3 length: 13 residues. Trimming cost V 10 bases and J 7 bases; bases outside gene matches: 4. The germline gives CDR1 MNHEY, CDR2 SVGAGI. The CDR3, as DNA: TGTGCCAACCGACAGGGGGCGAATTCACCCCTCCACTTT. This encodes CANRQGANSPLHF.

CDR3 protein: CASSLTWNSPLHF. For the CDR3, the DNA is TGTGCCAGCAGCTTAACATGGAATTCACCCCTCCACTTT. The rearrangement uses TRBV7-2 and TRBJ1-6; D call uncertain. Deletions cut 2 bases from V and 7 bases from J, with 6 bases between. Germline V gene sequence: CDR1 SGHTA, CDR2 FQGNSA. The CDR3 extends over 13 amino acids.

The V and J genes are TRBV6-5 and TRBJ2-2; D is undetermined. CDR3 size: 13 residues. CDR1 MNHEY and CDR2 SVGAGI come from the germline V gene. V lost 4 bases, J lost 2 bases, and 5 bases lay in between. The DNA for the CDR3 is TGTGCCAGCAGTTCTCCAAACACCGGGGAGCTGTTTTTT. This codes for CASSSPNTGELFF.

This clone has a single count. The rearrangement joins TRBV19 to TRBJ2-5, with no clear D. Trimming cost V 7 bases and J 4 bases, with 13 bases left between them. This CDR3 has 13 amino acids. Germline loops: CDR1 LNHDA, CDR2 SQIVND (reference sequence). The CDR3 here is CASTPREAETQYF. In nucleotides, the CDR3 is TGTGCCAGTACCCCGAGAGAGGCAGAGACCCAGTACTTC.

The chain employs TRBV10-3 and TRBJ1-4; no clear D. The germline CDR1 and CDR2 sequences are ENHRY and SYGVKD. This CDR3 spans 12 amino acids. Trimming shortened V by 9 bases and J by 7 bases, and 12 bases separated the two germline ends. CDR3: CAMRGESEKLFF. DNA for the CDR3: TGTGCCATGCGTGGGGAATCTGAAAAACTGTTTTTT.

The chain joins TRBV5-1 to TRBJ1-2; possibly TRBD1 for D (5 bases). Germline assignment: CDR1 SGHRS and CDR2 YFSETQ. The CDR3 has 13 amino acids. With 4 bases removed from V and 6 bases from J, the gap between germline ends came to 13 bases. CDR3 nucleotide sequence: TGCGCCAGCAGCCTGAGACAGATCGATGGCTACACCTTC. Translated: CASSLRQIDGYTF.

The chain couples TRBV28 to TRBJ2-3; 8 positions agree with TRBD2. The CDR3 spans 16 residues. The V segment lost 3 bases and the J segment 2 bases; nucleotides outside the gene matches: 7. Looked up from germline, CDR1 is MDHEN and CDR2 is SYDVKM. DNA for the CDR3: TGTGCCAGCAGTTTCCTCTCGGGGGGGGCCACAGATACGCAGTATTTT. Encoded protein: CASSFLSGGATDTQYF.

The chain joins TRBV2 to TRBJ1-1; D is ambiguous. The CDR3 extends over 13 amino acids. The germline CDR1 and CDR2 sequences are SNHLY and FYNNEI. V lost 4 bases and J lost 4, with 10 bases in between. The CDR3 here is CASSAESGTEAFF. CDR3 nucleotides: TGTGCCAGCAGTGCGGAATCGGGCACTGAAGCTTTCTTT.

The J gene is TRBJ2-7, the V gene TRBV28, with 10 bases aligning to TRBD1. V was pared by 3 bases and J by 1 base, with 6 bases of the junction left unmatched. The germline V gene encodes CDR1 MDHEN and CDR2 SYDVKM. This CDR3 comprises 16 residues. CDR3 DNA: TGTGCCAGCAGTTTGAGAGGGACAGGGGCTTCCTACGAGCAGTACTTC. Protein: CASSLRGTGASYEQYF.

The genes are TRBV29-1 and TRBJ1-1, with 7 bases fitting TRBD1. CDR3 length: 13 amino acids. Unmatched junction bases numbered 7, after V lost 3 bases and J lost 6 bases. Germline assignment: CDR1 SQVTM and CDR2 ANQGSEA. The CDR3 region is CSVEEGAGAEAFF. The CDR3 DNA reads TGCAGCGTTGAGGAGGGGGCAGGGGCTGAAGCTTTCTTT.

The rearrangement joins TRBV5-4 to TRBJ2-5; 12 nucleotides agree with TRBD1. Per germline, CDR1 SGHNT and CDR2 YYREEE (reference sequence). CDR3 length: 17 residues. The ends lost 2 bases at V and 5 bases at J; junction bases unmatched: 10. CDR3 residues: CASSLGGQGAGWETQYF. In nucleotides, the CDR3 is TGTGCCAGCAGCTTAGGGGGACAGGGGGCAGGTTGGGAGACCCAGTACTTC. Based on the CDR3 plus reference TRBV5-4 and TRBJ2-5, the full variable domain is ETGVTQSPTHLIKTRGQQVTLRCSSQSGHNTVSWYQQALGQGPQFIFQYYREEENGRGNFPPRFSGLQFPNYSSELNVNALELDDSALYLCASSLGGQGAGWETQYFGPGTRLLVL.

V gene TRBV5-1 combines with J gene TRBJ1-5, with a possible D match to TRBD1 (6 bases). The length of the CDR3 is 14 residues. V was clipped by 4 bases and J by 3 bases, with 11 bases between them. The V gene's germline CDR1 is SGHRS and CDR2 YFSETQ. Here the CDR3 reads CASSPGQPNQPQHF. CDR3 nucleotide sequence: TGCGCCAGCAGCCCAGGACAGCCCAATCAGCCCCAGCATTTT.

CDR3 nucleotides: TGTGCCAGCAGCCTGGACGGGCGGCGGTATGGCTACACCTTC. Protein product: CASSLDGRRYGYTF. The chain recombines TRBV7-2 with TRBJ1-2; D ambiguous. The CDR3 loop spans 14 amino acids. Trimming removed 5 bases at V and 5 bases at J, with 15 bases between. Per germline, CDR1 SGHTA and CDR2 FQGNSA.

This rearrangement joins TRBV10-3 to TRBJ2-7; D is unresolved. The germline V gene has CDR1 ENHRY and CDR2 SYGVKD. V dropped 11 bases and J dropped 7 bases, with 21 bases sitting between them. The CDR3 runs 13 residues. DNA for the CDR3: TGTGCCCCCCTTCGCCCAGACTGTATGGAGCAGTACTTC. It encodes CAPLRPDCMEQYF.

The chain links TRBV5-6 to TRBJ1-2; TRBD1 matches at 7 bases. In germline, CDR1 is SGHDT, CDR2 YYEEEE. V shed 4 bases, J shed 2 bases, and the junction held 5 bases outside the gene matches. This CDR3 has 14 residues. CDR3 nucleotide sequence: TGTGCCAGCAGCAACCAGGGGGAGAACTATGGCTACACCTTC. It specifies CASSNQGENYGYTF.

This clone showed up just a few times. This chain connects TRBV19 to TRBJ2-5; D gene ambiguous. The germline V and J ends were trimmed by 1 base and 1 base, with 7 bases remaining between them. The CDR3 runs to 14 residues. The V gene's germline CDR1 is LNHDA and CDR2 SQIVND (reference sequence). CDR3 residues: CASSIAGSQETQYF. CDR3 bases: TGTGCCAGTAGTATAGCTGGCAGCCAAGAGACCCAGTACTTC.

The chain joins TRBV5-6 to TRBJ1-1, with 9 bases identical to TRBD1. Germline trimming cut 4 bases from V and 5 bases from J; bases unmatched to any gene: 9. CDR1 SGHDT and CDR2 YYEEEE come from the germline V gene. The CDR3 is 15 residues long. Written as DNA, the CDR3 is TGTGCCAGCAGCGCGGACAGGGGCCGACTAACTGAAGCTTTCTTT. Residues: CASSADRGRLTEAFF.